The source of this T cell receptor beta chain is a study of T cell changes during pregnancy in multiple sclerosis. Trimming removed 0 bases from V and 0 bases from J, with 5 bases in between. The germline V gene has CDR1 SGHTA and CDR2 FQGNSA. The CDR3 runs to 14 residues. Repertoires were generated with immunoSEQ multiplex PCR, while TCRdb's copy carries only in-frame clones and drops some. The sample yields about 60,000 clones, approximately 92% seen once. This specimen consisted of peripheral blood, obtained in the first trimester of pregnancy. This rearrangement joins TRBV7-2 to TRBJ1-1, with no clear D. The TCR comes from a female donor with multiple sclerosis, enrolled in a pregnancy study. CDR3: CASSLALMNTEAFF. DNA of the CDR3: TGTGCCAGCAGCTTAGCGTTAATGAACACTGAAGCTTTCTTT.